This entry lists 2 T cell receptor beta chains sequenced from one sample in a study of cytomegalovirus exposure and HLA in healthy donors. The PCR employed 60 Vbeta primers together with 13 Jbeta primers. Sequencing used immunoSEQ multiplex PCR; TCRdb keeps in-frame clones, though not all of them. The table lists approximately 50,000 clones. The material sequenced was PBMCs. The receptors were gathered from a female donor in good health and CMV-seronegative.

The chain couples TRBV19 to TRBJ2-7; 14 bases align to TRBD2. The CDR3 has 17 amino acids. The V segment lost 5 bases and the J segment 0 bases; nucleotides outside the gene matches: 6. Per germline, CDR1 LNHDA and CDR2 SQIVND (reference sequence). CDR3 in DNA: TGTGCCAGTAGTCCGGGACTAGCGGGGGTAAACTCCTACGAGCAGTACTTC. Amino acid sequence: CASSPGLAGVNSYEQYF.

The chain employs TRBV6-6 and TRBJ1-2; no reliable D call. V dropped 4 bases and J dropped 3 bases, with 9 bases sitting between them. The CDR3 spans 13 residues. Germline values: CDR1 MNHNY, CDR2 SVGAGI (reference sequence). The CDR3 reads CASSSTADYGYTF. CDR3 DNA sequence: TGTGCCAGCAGTTCCACAGCGGACTATGGCTACACCTTC.